A selection of T cell receptor beta chains follows, all from one sample in a study of T-cell memory formation after mild COVID-19. TCRdb re-analysed the 5' RACE reads in MiXCR, keeping a single row per CDR3 protein. Of 140,000 or so distinct CDR3 sequences listed, 19% are singletons. The sample taken for sequencing was PBMCs or a T cell subset sorted from them (not recorded which). The receptors come from an adult woman who had mild COVID-19 (a few samples of this study predate the infection). Cell type and time point are not known. The CDR3 runs from the conserved cysteine through the conserved F or W. The order of the fields is clone size, J gene, V gene, D gene, CDR3 protein, CDR3 DNA. A D gene is named only where the DNA matches it firmly. Some rows have no size entry. The others give once, few or many, or a class for an expanded clone.

>few|TRBJ2-3|TRBV5-1|TRBD1
CASSLDRGHMTDTQYF
TGCGCCAGCAGCCTGGACAGGGGGCATATGACAGATACGCAGTATTTT
>few|TRBJ2-3|TRBV7-9|.
CASSLEAIGRDTQYF
TGTGCCAGCAGCTTAGAGGCCATCGGGCGAGATACGCAGTATTTT
>.|TRBJ2-7|TRBV5-1|.
CASSYKGAPYEQYF
TGCGCCAGCAGCTACAAGGGTGCCCCCTACGAGCAGTACTTC
>.|TRBJ2-6|TRBV30|TRBD1
CAWSRDRGLSGANVLTF
TGTGCCTGGAGTCGGGACAGGGGCCTCTCTGGGGCCAACGTCCTGACTTTC
>.|TRBJ1-1|TRBV20-1|.
CSARVLGARTEAFF
TGCAGTGCTAGAGTACTGGGGGCGAGAACTGAAGCTTTCTTT
>few|TRBJ1-2|TRBV7-9|.
CASSRQTGRNYGYTF
TGTGCCAGCAGCCGCCAGACGGGAAGGAACTATGGCTACACCTTC
>few|TRBJ2-7|TRBV6-4|.
CASSDGGREAGEQYF
TGTGCCAGCAGTGACGGCGGCAGAGAAGCTGGCGAGCAGTACTTC
>few|TRBJ2-7|TRBV20-1|TRBD2
CSARKVASGGYEQYF
TGCAGTGCTAGAAAAGTAGCTAGCGGGGGATACGAGCAGTACTTC
>.|TRBJ2-1|TRBV12-3/TRBV12-4|TRBD2
CASSRLGTSHNEQFF
TGTGCCAGCAGTAGACTCGGGACTAGCCACAATGAGCAGTTCTTC
>.|TRBJ1-3|TRBV12-3/TRBV12-4|.
CASSYGGEGNTIYF
TGTGCCAGCAGTTACGGGGGCGAAGGAAACACCATATATTTT
>.|TRBJ2-1|TRBV14|.
CVSSPGSGAGVYNEQFF
TGTGTCAGCAGCCCCGGATCAGGGGCGGGAGTATATAATGAGCAGTTCTTC
>.|TRBJ1-5|TRBV12-3/TRBV12-4|TRBD1
CASSRQGFNQPQHF
TGTGCCAGCAGTCGACAGGGTTTCAATCAGCCCCAGCATTTT
>.|TRBJ2-2|TRBV15|.
CATSRALASTGELFF
TGTGCCACCAGCAGAGCCCTAGCTTCCACCGGGGAGCTGTTTTTT
>.|TRBJ2-7|TRBV5-5|.
CASSPSPQGIYEQYF
TGTGCCAGCAGCCCCTCGCCCCAAGGGATCTACGAGCAGTACTTC
>.|TRBJ1-2|TRBV5-5|.
CASSQTGGFYGYTF
TGTGCCAGCAGCCAGACAGGCGGATTCTATGGCTACACCTTC
>few|TRBJ2-7|TRBV3-2|.
CASSQGLEISYEQYF
TGTGCCAGCAGCCAAGGACTAGAGATTTCCTACGAGCAGTACTTC
>.|TRBJ1-2|TRBV29-1|.
CSVGRSEGYTF
TGCAGCGTTGGTAGGTCCGAGGGCTACACCTTC
>.|TRBJ2-7|TRBV6-2/TRBV6-3|TRBD1
CSSTTGGSLPYEQYF
TGTTCCAGCACGACAGGGGGATCTTTACCCTACGAGCAGTACTTC
>few|TRBJ2-3|TRBV28|TRBD1
CATWTGARRDTQYF
TGTGCCACCTGGACAGGCGCTCGAAGAGATACGCAGTATTTT
>.|TRBJ2-5|TRBV28|TRBD1
CASSFMTGQGATQYF
TGTGCCAGCAGTTTTATGACGGGACAGGGGGCGACCCAGTACTTC
>few|TRBJ2-3|TRBV29-1|.
CSVNWRDSTDTQYF
TGCAGCGTCAACTGGAGGGATAGCACAGATACGCAGTATTTT
>.|TRBJ2-5|TRBV15|.
CATSIRLVSETQYF
TGTGCCACCAGCATAAGGCTAGTCTCAGAGACCCAGTACTTC
>.|TRBJ2-7|TRBV4-1|.
CASSQPRDFYEQYF
TGCGCCAGCAGCCAACCCCGGGACTTCTACGAGCAGTACTTC
>.|TRBJ1-2|TRBV4-1|.
CASSQDPQTNYGYTF
TGCGCCAGCAGCCAAGATCCCCAGACCAACTATGGCTACACCTTC
>.|TRBJ1-2|TRBV12-3/TRBV12-4|TRBD1
CASVRDSEGFGYTF
TGTGCCAGCGTCCGGGACAGTGAGGGGTTTGGCTACACCTTC
>.|TRBJ2-7|TRBV15|.
CATSRVSSYEQYF
TGTGCCACCAGCAGAGTTTCAAGCTACGAGCAGTACTTC
>few|TRBJ2-7|TRBV6-5|TRBD2
CASGEIAGSSYEQYF
TGTGCCAGCGGGGAAATAGCGGGGTCGTCCTACGAGCAGTACTTC
>many|TRBJ2-3|TRBV20-1|.
CSATRTAWADTQYF
TGCAGTGCTACCCGGACAGCCTGGGCAGATACGCAGTATTTT
>.|TRBJ1-6|TRBV7-6|.
CASSLGSTGLNSPLHF
TGTGCCAGCAGCTTAGGATCAACGGGCCTAAATTCACCCCTCCACTTT
>.|TRBJ2-7|TRBV19|.
CASSHSGRRGPYEQYF
TGTGCCAGTAGTCACTCCGGACGGAGGGGGCCCTACGAGCAGTACTTC
>.|TRBJ2-7|TRBV6-6|.
CASSRSGDEQYF
TGTGCCAGCAGCCGCTCAGGGGACGAGCAGTACTTC
>.|TRBJ1-2|TRBV6-1|.
CASSDTDTVRGYTF
TGTGCCAGCAGTGATACTGACACGGTGAGGGGCTACACCTTC
>few|TRBJ1-1|TRBV20-1|TRBD1
CSARDAGTGSLNTEAFF
TGCAGTGCTAGAGATGCCGGGACAGGGTCCTTGAACACTGAAGCTTTCTTT
>few|TRBJ2-5|TRBV11-3|.
CASSELQGGTQYF
TGTGCCAGCAGCGAACTACAGGGAGGGACCCAGTACTTC
>few|TRBJ2-7|TRBV4-1|.
CASSQEVKVYYEQYF
TGCGCCAGCAGCCAAGAGGTCAAGGTTTACTACGAGCAGTACTTC
>.|TRBJ2-1|TRBV27|TRBD2
CASSLWAGLAQRSSYNEQFF
TGTGCCAGCAGTTTATGGGCGGGACTAGCCCAGAGAAGCTCCTACAATGAGCAGTTCTTC
>.|TRBJ1-1|TRBV6-4|TRBD1
CASRPEGQGWTEAFF
TGTGCCAGCAGACCTGAGGGACAGGGATGGACTGAAGCTTTCTTT
>.|TRBJ2-7|TRBV6-1|.
CASVDRAYEQYF
TGTGCCAGCGTCGACAGAGCCTACGAGCAGTACTTC
>once|TRBJ1-1|TRBV5-6|.
CASSLATGEAFF
TGTGCCAGCAGCTTGGCTACAGGTGAAGCTTTCTTT
>.|TRBJ2-1|TRBV29-1|TRBD1
CSVEDLAGGNEQFF
TGCAGCGTTGAAGATCTGGCAGGGGGCAATGAGCAGTTCTTC
>few|TRBJ1-2|TRBV12-3/TRBV12-4|.
CASSLSGGYGYTF
TGTGCCAGCAGTTTGTCCGGGGGCTATGGCTACACCTTC
>.|TRBJ1-6|TRBV6-6|.
CASSYPTGPGYDSPLHF
TGTGCCAGCAGTTACCCGACAGGCCCGGGCTACGATTCACCCCTCCACTTT
>.|TRBJ1-3|TRBV6-5|.
CASSYAGSGNTIYF
TGTGCCAGCAGTTACGCAGGCTCAGGAAACACCATATATTTT
>few|TRBJ1-2|TRBV7-9|.
CASSLAAGEYYGYTF
TGTGCCAGCAGCTTAGCTGCAGGGGAGTACTATGGCTACACCTTC
>few|TRBJ2-3|TRBV6-4|.
CASSDTGTGGVTDTQYF
TGTGCCAGCAGTGATACCGGGACTGGTGGGGTCACAGATACGCAGTATTTT
>.|TRBJ2-3|TRBV10-3|.
CAIREGLGTTDTQYF
TGTGCCATCAGGGAAGGGTTGGGGACCACAGATACGCAGTATTTT
>.|TRBJ1-3|TRBV7-2|.
CASSGGGGNTIYF
TGTGCCAGCAGCGGAGGGGGTGGAAACACCATATATTTT
>few|TRBJ2-7|TRBV6-1|TRBD2
CASIKGLAGGPREQYF
TGTGCCAGCATAAAGGGACTAGCGGGGGGGCCTCGAGAGCAGTACTTC
>few|TRBJ2-3|TRBV5-1|.
CASSWIAENTDTQYF
TGCGCCAGCAGCTGGATAGCGGAGAACACAGATACGCAGTATTTT
>few|TRBJ2-3|TRBV6-6|.
CASNGQSTDTQYF
TGTGCCAGCAACGGACAGAGCACAGATACGCAGTATTTT
>few|TRBJ1-2|TRBV12-3/TRBV12-4|.
CASSTGAQGYTF
TGTGCCAGCAGTACCGGGGCTCAGGGCTACACCTTC
>once|TRBJ2-5|TRBV5-1|.
CDSSLGQETQYF
TGCGACAGCAGCTTAGGTCAAGAGACCCAGTACTTC
>.|TRBJ2-3|TRBV7-2|.
CASSLVVLSDTQYF
TGTGCCAGCAGCTTAGTAGTCTTATCAGATACGCAGTATTTT
>.|TRBJ2-5|TRBV6-5|.
CASRIGTPQETQYF
TGTGCCAGCAGGATCGGGACCCCCCAGGAGACCCAGTACTTC
>.|TRBJ2-2|TRBV5-1|.
CASSSTMNTGELFF
TGCGCCAGCAGTTCAACTATGAACACCGGGGAGCTGTTTTTT
>few|TRBJ2-7|TRBV5-1|.
CASSLREGGTYEQYF
TGCGCCAGCAGCTTGAGAGAAGGGGGTACCTACGAGCAGTACTTC
>few|TRBJ2-3|TRBV28|.
CASSPHGEGTDTQYF
TGTGCCAGCAGTCCTCACGGGGAGGGCACAGATACGCAGTATTTT
>.|TRBJ2-1|TRBV5-1|.
CASQQGPSYNEQFF
TGCGCCAGCCAGCAGGGTCCGTCCTACAATGAGCAGTTCTTC
>few|TRBJ2-5|TRBV7-2|TRBD2
CASSSGLAVGTQYF
TGTGCCAGCAGCTCGGGACTAGCCGTGGGGACCCAGTACTTC